The 2 T cell receptor beta chains below all came from one sample that was sequenced in a study of T cells expressing NK-cell markers. TCRdb reprocessed the 5' RACE reads, keeping one entry per CDR3 protein, no DNA. The table counts 440,000 or so distinct CDR3 sequences; about 7.3% lies in the top ten. The material sequenced was blood T cells: a sorted CD56 or NKG2C T cell subset, CD4+ or CD8+ T cells, or bulk PBMC T cells (not recorded which). These receptor sequences come from a woman between 18 and 75 years old in good health.

This chain links TRBV5-6 with TRBJ1-2; the D gene TCRdb calls, TRBD1, cannot be checked with no DNA. This CDR3 has 13 amino acids. Germline V gene data show CDR1 as SGHDT and CDR2 as YYEEEE. The CDR3 sequence: CASSLGQGDGYSF.

V and J are TRBV4-2 and TRBJ2-1; TCRdb calls TRBD2, which cannot be checked without DNA. Germline V gene sequence: CDR1 LGHNA, CDR2 YNFKEQ. The CDR3 totals 20 residues. The CDR3: CASSIPSWGFAGTSVPEQFF.